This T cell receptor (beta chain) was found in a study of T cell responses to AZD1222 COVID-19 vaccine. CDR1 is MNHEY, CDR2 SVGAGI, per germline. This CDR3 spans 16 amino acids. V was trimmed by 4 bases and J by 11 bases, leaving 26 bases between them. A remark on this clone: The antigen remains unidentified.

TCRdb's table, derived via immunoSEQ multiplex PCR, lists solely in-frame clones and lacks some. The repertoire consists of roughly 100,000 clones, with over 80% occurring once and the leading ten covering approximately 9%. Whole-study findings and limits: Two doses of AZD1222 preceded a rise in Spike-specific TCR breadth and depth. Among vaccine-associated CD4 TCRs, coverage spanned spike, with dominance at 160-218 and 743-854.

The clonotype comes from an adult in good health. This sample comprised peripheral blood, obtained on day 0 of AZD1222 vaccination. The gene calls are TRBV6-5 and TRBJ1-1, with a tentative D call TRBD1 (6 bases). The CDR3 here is CASSLSGQTSWIRAFF. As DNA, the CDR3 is TGTGCCAGCAGTTTATCAGGACAGACTAGCTGGATTAGGGCTTTCTTT.